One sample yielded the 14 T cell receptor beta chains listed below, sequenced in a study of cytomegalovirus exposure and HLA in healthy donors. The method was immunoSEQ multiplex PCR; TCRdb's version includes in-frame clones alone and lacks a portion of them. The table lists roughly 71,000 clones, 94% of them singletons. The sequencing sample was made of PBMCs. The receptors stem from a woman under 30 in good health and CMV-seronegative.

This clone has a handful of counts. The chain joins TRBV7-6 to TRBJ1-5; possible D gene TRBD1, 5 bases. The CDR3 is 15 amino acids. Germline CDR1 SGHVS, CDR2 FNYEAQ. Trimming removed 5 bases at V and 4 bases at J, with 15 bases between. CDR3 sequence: CASSPRAGPNQPQHF. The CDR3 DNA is TGTGCCAGCAGCCCTCGGGCAGGGCCTAATCAGCCCCAGCATTTT.

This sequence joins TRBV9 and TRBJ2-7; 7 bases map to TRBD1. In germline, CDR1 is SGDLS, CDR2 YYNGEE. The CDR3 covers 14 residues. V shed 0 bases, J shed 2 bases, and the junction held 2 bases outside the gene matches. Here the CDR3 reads CASSVGQGAYEQYF. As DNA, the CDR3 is TGTGCCAGCAGCGTAGGACAGGGAGCCTACGAGCAGTACTTC.

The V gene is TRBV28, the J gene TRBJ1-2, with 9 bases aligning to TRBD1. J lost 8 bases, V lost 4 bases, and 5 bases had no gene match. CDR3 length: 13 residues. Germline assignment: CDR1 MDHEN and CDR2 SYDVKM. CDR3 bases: TGTGCCAGCAGTTACTTGGACAGGGGCGGCTACACCTTC. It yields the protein CASSYLDRGGYTF.

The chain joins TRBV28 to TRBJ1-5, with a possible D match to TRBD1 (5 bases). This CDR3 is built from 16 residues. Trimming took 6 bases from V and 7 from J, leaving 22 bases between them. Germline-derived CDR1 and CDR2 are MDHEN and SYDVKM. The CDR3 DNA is TGTGCCAGCAGGACAACCCTGGGGGGATTCGTGCAGCCCCAGCATTTT. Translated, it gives CASRTTLGGFVQPQHF.

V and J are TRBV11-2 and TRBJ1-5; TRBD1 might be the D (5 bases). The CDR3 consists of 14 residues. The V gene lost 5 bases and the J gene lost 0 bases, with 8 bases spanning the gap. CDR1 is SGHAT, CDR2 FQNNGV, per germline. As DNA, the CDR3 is TGTGCCAGCAGCAAGACAGATAGCAATCAGCCCCAGCATTTT. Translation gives CASSKTDSNQPQHF.

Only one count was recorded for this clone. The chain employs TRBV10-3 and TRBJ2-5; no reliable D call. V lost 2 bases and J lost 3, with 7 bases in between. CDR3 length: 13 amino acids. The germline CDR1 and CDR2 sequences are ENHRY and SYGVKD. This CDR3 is CAISENLKETQYF. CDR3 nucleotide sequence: TGTGCCATCAGTGAGAACCTAAAAGAGACCCAGTACTTC.

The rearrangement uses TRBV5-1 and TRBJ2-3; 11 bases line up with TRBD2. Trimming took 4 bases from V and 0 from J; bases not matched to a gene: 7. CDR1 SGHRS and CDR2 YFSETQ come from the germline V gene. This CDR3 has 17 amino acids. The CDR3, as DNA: TGCGCCAGCAGCATATCATCTAGCGGGGGGAGCACAGATACGCAGTATTTT. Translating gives CASSISSSGGSTDTQYF. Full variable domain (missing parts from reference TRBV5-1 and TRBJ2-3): KAGVTQTPRYLIKTRGQQVTLSCSPISGHRSVSWYQQTPGQGLQFLFEYFSETQRNKGNFPGRFSGRQFSNSRSEMNVSTLELGDSALYLCASSISSSGGSTDTQYFGPGTRLTVL.

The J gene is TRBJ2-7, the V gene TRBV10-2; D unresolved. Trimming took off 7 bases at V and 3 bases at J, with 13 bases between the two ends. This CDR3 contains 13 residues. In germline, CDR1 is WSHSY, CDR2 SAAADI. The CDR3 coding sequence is TGCGCCAGCACGTTGGGCAGTAGCTACGAGCAGTACTTC. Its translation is CASTLGSSYEQYF.

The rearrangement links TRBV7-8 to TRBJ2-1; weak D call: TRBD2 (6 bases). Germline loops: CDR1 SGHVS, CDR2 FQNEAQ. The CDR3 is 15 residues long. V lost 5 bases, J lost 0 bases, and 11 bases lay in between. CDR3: CASSPTSRSYNEQFF. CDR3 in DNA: TGTGCCAGCAGCCCGACTAGTCGCTCCTACAATGAGCAGTTCTTC.

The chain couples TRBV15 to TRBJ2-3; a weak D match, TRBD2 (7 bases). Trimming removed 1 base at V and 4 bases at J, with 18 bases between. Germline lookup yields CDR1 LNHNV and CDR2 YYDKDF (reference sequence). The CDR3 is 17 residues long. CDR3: CATSRGTGFGRSDTQYF. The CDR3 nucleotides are TGTGCCACCAGCAGAGGAACAGGGTTCGGGAGGTCAGATACGCAGTATTTT.

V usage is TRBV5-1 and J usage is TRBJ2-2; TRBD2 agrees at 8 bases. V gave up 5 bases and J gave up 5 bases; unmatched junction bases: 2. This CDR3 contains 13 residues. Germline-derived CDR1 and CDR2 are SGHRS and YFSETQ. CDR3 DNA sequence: TGCGCCAGCAGGAAGCGGGGGACCGGGGAGCTGTTTTTT. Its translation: CASRKRGTGELFF.

CDR3 DNA sequence: TGTGCCAGCAGCGTAGGACAGGGGGCCGGGGAGCTGTTTTTT. Translated: CASSVGQGAGELFF. V and J are TRBV9 and TRBJ2-2; 9 nucleotides match TRBD1. Unmatched junction bases numbered 0, after V lost 0 bases and J lost 6 bases. Germline V gene lookup returns CDR1 SGDLS and CDR2 YYNGEE. This CDR3 region has 14 residues.

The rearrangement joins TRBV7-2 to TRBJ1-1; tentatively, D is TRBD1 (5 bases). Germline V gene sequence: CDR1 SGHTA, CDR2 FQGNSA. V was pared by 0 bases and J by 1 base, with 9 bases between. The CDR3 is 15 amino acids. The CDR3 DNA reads TGTGCCAGCAGCTTAGCGCCAGGGCCGAACACTGAAGCTTTCTTT. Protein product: CASSLAPGPNTEAFF.

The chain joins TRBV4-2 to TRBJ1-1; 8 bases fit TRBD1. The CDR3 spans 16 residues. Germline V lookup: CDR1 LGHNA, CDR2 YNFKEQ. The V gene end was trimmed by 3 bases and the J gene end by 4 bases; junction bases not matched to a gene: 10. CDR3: CASSQAPDREGTEAFF. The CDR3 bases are TGTGCCAGCAGCCAGGCCCCGGACAGGGAAGGCACTGAAGCTTTCTTT.